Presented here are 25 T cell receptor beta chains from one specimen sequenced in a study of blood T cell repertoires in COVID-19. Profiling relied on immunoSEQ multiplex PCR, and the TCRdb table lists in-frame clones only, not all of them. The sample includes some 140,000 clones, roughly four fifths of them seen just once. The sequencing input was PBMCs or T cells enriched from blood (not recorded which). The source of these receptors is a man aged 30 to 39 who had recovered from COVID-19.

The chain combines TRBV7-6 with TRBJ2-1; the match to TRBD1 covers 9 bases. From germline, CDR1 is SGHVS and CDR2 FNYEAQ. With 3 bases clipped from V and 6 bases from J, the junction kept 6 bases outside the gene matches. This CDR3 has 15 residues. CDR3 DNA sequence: TGTGCCAGCAGCTTCGGAGGGACAGGGTTCAATGAGCAGTTCTTC. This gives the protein CASSFGGTGFNEQFF.

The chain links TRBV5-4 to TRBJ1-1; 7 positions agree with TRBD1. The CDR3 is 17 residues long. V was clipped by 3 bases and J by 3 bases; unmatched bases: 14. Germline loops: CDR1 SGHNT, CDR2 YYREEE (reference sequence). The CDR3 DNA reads TGTGCCAGCAGCTCTACTCAAAACAGGGGATTGGACACTGAAGCTTTCTTT. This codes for CASSSTQNRGLDTEAFF. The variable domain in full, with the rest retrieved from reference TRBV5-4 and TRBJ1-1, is ETGVTQSPTHLIKTRGQQVTLRCSSQSGHNTVSWYQQALGQGPQFIFQYYREEENGRGNFPPRFSGLQFPNYSSELNVNALELDDSALYLCASSSTQNRGLDTEAFFGQGTRLTVV.

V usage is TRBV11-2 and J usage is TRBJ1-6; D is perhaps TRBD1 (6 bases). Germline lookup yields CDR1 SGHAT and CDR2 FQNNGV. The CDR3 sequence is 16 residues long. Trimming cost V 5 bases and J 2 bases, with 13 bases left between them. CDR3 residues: CASSPAGTPYNSPLHF. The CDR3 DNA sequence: TGTGCCAGCAGCCCGGCCGGGACACCCTATAATTCACCCCTCCACTTT.

CDR3 coding DNA: TGTGCCAGTAGTCAGGGGAGCTACAATGAGCAGTTCTTC. Translation gives CASSQGSYNEQFF. This chain uses TRBV19 with TRBJ2-1, with D perhaps TRBD1 (6 bases). The CDR3 is 13 residues long. Germline assignment: CDR1 LNHDA and CDR2 SQIVND (reference sequence). Between the trimmed V and J ends, which lost 5 bases and 3 bases, there was a span of 8 bases.

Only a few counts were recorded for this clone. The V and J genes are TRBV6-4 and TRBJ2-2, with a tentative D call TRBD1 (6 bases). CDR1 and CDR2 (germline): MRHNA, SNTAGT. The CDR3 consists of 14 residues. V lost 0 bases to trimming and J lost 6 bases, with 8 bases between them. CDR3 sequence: CASSDSQGPGELFF. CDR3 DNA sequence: TGTGCCAGCAGTGACTCGCAGGGGCCCGGGGAGCTGTTTTTT.

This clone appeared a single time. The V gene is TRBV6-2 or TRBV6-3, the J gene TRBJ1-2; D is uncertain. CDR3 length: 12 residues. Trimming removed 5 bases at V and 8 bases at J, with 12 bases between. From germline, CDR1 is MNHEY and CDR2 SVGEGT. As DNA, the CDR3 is TGTGCCAGCAGTACAGAGCCTCGCGGCTACACCTTC. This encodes CASSTEPRGYTF.

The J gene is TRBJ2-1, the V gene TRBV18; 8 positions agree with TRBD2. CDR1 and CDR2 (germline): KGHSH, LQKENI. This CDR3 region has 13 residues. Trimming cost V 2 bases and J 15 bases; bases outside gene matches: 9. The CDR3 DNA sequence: TGTGCCAGCTCACCAAGTCGGGAGGGCCAACTGTTCTTC. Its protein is CASSPSREGQLFF.

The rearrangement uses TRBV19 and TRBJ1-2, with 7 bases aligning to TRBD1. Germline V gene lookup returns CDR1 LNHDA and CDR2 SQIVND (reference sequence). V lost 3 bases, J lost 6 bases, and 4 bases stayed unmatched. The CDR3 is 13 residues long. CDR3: CASSMGTANGYTF. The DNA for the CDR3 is TGTGCCAGTAGTATGGGGACAGCGAATGGCTACACCTTC.

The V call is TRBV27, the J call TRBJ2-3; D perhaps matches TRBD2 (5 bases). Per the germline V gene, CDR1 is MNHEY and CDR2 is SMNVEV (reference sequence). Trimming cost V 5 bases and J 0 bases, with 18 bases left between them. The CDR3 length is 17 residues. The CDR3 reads CASSRTPPALSTDTQYF. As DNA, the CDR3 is TGTGCCAGCAGTCGGACTCCCCCGGCCCTTAGCACAGATACGCAGTATTTT.

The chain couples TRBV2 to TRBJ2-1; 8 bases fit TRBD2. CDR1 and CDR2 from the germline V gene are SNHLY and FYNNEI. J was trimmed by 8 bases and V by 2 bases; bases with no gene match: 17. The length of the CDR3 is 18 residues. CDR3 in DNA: TGTGCCAGCAGTGAAACATACCGGCAAGCGGGGGCAGGCGATGAGCAGTTCTTC. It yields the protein CASSETYRQAGAGDEQFF.

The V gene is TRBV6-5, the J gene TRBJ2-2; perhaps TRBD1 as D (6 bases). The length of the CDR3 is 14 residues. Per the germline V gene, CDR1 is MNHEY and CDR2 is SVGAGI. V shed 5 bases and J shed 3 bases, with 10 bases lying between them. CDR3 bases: TGTGCCAGCAGTACGGGACAATACACCGGGGAGCTGTTTTTT. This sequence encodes CASSTGQYTGELFF.

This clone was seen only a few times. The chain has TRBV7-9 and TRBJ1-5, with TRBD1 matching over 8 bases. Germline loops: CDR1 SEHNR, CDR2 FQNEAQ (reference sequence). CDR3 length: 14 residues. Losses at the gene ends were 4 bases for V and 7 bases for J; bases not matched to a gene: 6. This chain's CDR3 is CASSSTGGGQPQHF. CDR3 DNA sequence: TGTGCCAGCAGCTCTACAGGGGGAGGGCAGCCCCAGCATTTT.

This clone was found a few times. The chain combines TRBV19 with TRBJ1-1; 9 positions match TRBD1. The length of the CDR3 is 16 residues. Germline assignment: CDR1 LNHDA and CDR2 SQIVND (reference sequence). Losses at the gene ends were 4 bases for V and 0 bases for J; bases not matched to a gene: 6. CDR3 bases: TGTGCCAGTAGTAAGGACAGGGGAATCATGAACACTGAAGCTTTCTTT. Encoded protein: CASSKDRGIMNTEAFF.

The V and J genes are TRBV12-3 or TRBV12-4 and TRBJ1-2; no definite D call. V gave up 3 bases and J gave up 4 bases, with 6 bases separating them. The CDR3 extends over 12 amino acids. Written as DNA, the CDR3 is TGTGCCAGCAGTTTTCACGGCTATGGCTACACCTTC. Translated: CASSFHGYGYTF.

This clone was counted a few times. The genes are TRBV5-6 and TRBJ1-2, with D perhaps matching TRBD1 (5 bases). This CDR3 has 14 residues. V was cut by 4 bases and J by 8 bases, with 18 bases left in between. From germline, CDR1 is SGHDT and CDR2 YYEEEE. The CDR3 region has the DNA TGTGCCAGCAGCCTTCCATCAGGGTATGTAGGCTACACCTTC. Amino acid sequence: CASSLPSGYVGYTF.

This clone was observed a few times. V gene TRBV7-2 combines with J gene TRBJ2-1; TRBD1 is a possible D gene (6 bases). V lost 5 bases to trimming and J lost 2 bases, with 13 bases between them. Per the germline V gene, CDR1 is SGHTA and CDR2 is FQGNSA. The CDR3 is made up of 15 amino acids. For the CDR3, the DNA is TGTGCCAGCAGCCCGGCCCCAGGGGCCTACAATGAGCAGTTCTTC. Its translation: CASSPAPGAYNEQFF.

The CDR3 here is CASSPRASGRARETQYF. In nucleotides, the CDR3 is TGTGCCAGTAGCCCCCGTGCTAGCGGGAGGGCCAGGGAGACCCAGTACTTC. The chain combines TRBV19 with TRBJ2-5; TRBD2 matches at 12 bases. The CDR3 sequence is 17 residues long. CDR1 and CDR2 from the germline V gene are LNHDA and SQIVND (reference sequence). Germline trimming cut 6 bases from V and 5 bases from J; bases unmatched to any gene: 13.

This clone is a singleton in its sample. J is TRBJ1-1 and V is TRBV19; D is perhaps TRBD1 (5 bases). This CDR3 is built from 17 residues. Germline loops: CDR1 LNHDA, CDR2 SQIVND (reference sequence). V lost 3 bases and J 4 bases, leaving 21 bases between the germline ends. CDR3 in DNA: TGTGCCAGTAGTATTGTGGGCAGCCGACGGGGGACCACTGAAGCTTTCTTT. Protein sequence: CASSIVGSRRGTTEAFF.

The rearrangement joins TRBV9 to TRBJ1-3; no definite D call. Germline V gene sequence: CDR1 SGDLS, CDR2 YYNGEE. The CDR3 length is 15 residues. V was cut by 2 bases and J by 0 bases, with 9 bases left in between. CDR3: CASSVYTDSGNTIYF. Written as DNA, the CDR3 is TGTGCCAGCAGCGTCTACACAGACTCTGGAAACACCATATATTTT.

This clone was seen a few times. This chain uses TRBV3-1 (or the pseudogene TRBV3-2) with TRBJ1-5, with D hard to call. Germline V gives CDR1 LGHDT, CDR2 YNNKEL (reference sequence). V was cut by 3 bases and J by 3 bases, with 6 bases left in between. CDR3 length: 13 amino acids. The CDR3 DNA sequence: TGTGCCAGCAGCCAGAAGCCCAATCAGCCCCAGCATTTT. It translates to CASSQKPNQPQHF.

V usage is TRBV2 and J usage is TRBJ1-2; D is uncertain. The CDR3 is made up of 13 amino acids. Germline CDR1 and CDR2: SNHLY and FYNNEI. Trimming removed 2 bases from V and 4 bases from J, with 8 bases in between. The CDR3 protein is CASSELPVYGYTF. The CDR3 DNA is TGTGCCAGCAGTGAACTCCCAGTCTATGGCTACACCTTC.

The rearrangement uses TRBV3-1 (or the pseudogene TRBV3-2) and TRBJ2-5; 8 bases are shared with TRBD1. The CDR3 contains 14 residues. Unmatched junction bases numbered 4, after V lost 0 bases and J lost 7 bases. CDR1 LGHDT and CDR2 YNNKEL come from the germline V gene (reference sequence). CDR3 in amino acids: CASSQEDRAVTQYF. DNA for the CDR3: TGTGCCAGCAGCCAAGAGGACAGGGCTGTGACCCAGTACTTC.

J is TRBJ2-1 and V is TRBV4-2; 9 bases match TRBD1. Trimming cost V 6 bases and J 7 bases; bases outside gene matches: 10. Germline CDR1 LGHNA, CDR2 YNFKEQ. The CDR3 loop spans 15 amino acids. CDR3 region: CASSPIGTGSNEQFF. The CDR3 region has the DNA TGTGCCAGCAGTCCCATCGGGACAGGGTCTAATGAGCAGTTCTTC.

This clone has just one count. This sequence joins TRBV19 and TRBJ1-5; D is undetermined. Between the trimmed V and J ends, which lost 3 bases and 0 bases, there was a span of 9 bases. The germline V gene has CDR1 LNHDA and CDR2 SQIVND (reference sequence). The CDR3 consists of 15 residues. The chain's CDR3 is CASSIEYLSNQPQHF. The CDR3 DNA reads TGTGCCAGTAGTATCGAGTACCTTAGCAATCAGCCCCAGCATTTT. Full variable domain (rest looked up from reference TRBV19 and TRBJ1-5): DGGITQSPKYLFRKEGQNVTLSCEQNLNHDAMYWYRQDPGQGLRLIYYSQIVNDFQKGDIAEGYSVSREKKESFPLTVTSAQKNPTAFYLCASSIEYLSNQPQHFGDGTRLSIL.

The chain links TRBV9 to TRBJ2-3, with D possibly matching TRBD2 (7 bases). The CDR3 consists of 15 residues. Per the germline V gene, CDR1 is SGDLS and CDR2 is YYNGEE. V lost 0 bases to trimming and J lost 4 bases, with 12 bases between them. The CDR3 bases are TGTGCCAGCAGCGTAGGAGGGGGGGCCGCAGATACGCAGTATTTT. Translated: CASSVGGGAADTQYF.